Detailed here is one TCR beta chain. The record originates from a study of T cells in Graves' hyperthyroidism and ophthalmopathy. Trimming at V came to 0 bases and at J to 3 bases, leaving 7 bases not matched to a gene. Looked up from germline, CDR1 is LNHDA and CDR2 is SQIVND (reference sequence). The CDR3 has 17 residues. RNA transcripts were the template for amplifying TCR beta CDR3 regions. The study used the HTBI primer set for a first-round RT-PCR of the TCR CDR3. TCRdb re-analysed the multiplex PCR reads in MiXCR, keeping a single row per CDR3 protein. The data contain about 600,000 distinct CDR3 sequences, approximately 15% of them singletons.

This TCR was sampled from a woman under 30 with Graves' ophthalmopathy. The sample was blood. The chain links TRBV19 to TRBJ2-3; TRBD2 matches 9 bases. The CDR3 spells CASSIDRGGRVTDTQYF. In DNA, the CDR3 is TGTGCCAGTAGTATAGATCGGGGCGGGAGGGTAACAGATACGCAGTATTTT. Variable domain in full (rest from reference TRBV19 and TRBJ2-3): DGGITQSPKYLFRKEGQNVTLSCEQNLNHDAMYWYRQDPGQGLRLIYYSQIVNDFQKGDIAEGYSVSREKKESFPLTVTSAQKNPTAFYLCASSIDRGGRVTDTQYFGPGTRLTVL.